The T cell receptor beta chain under discussion was sequenced for a study of T cell repertoires in cytomegalovirus infection. On the study more broadly: Public TCR beta signatures indicated both CMV infection and matching HLA type.

A note on this clonotype: Its specificity is not known.

Trimming shortened V by 8 bases and J by 4 bases, and 11 bases separated the two germline ends. CDR1 and CDR2 (germline): SNHLY, FYNNEI. The CDR3 covers 12 residues. TCRdb re-called the reads with MiXCR, one entry per CDR3 protein. The table shows roughly 200,000 distinct CDR3 sequences, with less than 9.5% occurring only once. Whole-study results and caveats: People with CMV and the relevant HLA were identified by cumulative public TCR beta family frequency.

The TCR comes from a human donor in good health (CMV status not recorded). Some clones in this sample may be carry-over from other donors' samples. This chain uses TRBV2 with TRBJ1-2, with D maybe TRBD1 (5 bases). The material sequenced was PBMCs. This CDR3 is CASGDSIYGYTF. Written as DNA, the CDR3 is TGTGCCAGCGGAGACAGCATCTATGGCTACACCTTC.